This paragraph reports one T cell receptor beta chain. The CDR3 carries no conserved terminal phenylalanine or tryptophan, so it likely arises from a read error. No DNA is shown, since the ends of the CDR3 on it are uncertain; the CDR3 is the one TCRdb lists. This entry belongs to a study of blood T cell repertoires in COVID-19. Across the whole study: COVID-19 samples collected from the United States, Italy and Spain covered acute and convalescent phases. From T cells, B-cell-depleted T cells, or PBMCs came the material, which was cDNA or gDNA.

Per the original data handling: Amplification with reference gene primers provided the estimates of nucleated cell counts. TCRdb's table, derived via immunoSEQ multiplex PCR, lists solely in-frame clones and lacks some. V and J calls and clone size are those listed in that table; D and trimming were worked out from the DNA. This table has fewer than 350,000 clones, approximately 80% appearing once. The CDR3 totals 11 residues, both ends included. The germline V gene encodes CDR1 MNHEY and CDR2 SVGAGI. The chain couples TRBV6-5 to TRBJ1-4; the table's D call, TRBD1, has no DNA check behind it. The specimen was peripheral blood. The sequence derives from a woman aged 45-65 years with active or convalescent COVID-19. CDR3 residues: CASKQAEMIGI.